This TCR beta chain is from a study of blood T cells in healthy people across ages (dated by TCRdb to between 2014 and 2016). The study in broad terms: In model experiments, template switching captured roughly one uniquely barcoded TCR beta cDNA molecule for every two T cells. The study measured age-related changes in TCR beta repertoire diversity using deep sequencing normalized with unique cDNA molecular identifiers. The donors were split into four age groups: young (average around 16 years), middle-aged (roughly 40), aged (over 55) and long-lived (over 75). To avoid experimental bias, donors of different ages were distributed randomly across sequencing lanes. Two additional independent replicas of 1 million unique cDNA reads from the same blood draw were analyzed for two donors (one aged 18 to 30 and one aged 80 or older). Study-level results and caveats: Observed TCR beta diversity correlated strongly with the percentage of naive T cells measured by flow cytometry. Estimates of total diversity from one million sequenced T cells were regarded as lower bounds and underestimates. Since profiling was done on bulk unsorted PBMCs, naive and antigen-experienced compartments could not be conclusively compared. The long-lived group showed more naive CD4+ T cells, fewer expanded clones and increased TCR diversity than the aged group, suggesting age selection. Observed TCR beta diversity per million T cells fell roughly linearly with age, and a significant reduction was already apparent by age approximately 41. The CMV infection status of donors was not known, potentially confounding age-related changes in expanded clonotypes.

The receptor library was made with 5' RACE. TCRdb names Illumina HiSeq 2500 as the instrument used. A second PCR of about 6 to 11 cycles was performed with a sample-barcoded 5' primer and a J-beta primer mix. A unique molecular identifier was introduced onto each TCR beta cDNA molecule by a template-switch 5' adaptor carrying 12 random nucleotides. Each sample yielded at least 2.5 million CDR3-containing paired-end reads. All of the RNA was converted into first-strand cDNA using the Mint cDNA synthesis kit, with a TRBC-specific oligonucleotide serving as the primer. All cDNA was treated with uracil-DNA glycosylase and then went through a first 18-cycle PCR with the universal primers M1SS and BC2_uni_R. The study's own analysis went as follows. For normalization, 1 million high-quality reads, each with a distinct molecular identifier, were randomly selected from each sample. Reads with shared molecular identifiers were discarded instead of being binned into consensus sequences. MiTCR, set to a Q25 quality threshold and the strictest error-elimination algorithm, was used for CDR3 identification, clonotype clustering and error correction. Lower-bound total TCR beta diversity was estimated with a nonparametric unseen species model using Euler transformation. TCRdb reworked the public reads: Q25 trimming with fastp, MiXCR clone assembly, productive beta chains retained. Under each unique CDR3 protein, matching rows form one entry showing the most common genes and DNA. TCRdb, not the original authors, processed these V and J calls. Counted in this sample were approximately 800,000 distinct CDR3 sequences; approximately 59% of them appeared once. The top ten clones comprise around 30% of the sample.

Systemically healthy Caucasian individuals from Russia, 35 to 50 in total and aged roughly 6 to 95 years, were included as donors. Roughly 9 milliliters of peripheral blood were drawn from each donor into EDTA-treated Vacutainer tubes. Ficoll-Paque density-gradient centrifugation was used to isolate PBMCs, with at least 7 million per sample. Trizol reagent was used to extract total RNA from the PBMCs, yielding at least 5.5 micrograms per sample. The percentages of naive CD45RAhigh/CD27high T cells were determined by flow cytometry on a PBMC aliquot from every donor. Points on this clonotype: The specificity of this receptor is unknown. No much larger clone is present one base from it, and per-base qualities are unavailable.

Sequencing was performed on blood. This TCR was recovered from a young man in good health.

The bases read TGCGCCAGCAGGGGGACAGACTCCTACAATGAGCAGTTCTTC. It codes for CASRGTDSYNEQFF. The V and J genes are TRBV5-1 and TRBJ2-1, with TRBD1 matching 7 junction bases. Trimming takes 5 bases off V and 0 bases off J; junction bases not matched to a gene: 2. Counted from cysteine to phenylalanine, this CDR3 has 14 amino acids. The entry retains the CDR3 DNA only, 42 bases that are in frame from base 1. The germline V gene specifies SGHRS as CDR1 and YFSETQ as CDR2.